The present T cell receptor (beta chain) was sequenced within a study of cytomegalovirus exposure and HLA in healthy donors (dated by TCRdb to about 2017). About the full investigation: According to a later analysis, the approximately 120 validation repertoires were produced on the same platform as the 700 or so repertoires of the first cohort. The study aimed to test whether signatures of past pathogen exposure could be identified by cataloging public T cell receptors. A separate validation cohort of 100 to 150 different subjects was used in addition to the approximately 640-subject first cohort. High-throughput TCR immunosequencing, statistical association of individual TCRs with disease status, and machine learning were combined to predict cytomegalovirus infection status.

The library was obtained by the immunoSEQ multiplex PCR assay. In the source study's methods: A statistical classification framework was developed to diagnose cytomegalovirus status using the catalog of TCR beta chain sequences. TCRdb mirrors the immuneACCESS table, restricted to in-frame sequences. Some clones are absent from its copies; in checked studies, under half trace to an unresolved V gene, and the reason for the others is unknown. Clone size and the V and J calls come from that table; the DNA yielded D and trimming. Present in this sample are 82,000 or so clones, approximately 93% of which were seen just once. The ten largest make up 0.67% of the sample. From the cysteine through the phenylalanine, the CDR3 covers 16 amino acids. Solely the CDR3 DNA is kept, with 48 bases framed from the first base. V ends up 0 bases short and J 3 bases short, with an unmatched junction base count of 5. Looking up the germline V gene yields CDR1 SGHRS and CDR2 YFSETQ.

Overall results and qualifications from the work: The classifier was reported to diagnose cytomegalovirus status with high specificity and sensitivity in both the original cohort and the validation cohort. A total of 164 TCR beta chains were listed by the study as associated with cytomegalovirus. A later analysis had no HLA typing for the validation cohort, so co-occurrence there was scored across all 110 or so repertoires. Across donors, most TCR sequences were observed very rarely, whereas some public TCRs were present in many individuals. A later analysis found that TCRs clustered in the first cohort also tended to co-occur in the roughly 120 validation repertoires, with more than 90% of cluster scores above 0. The authors suggested that the approach could potentially be generalized to other disease states and immunological phenotypes. In vitro tests confirmed that a few of the cytomegalovirus-associated TCR beta chains recognize cytomegalovirus antigens.

With regard to this clone: No cognate antigen has been identified for it. Base qualities are missing; no much larger clone stands one base away.

The donors belonged to the validation cohort of 90 to 150 subjects, which was separate from the 666-subject first cohort. This TCR was recovered from a man younger than 35 in good health and CMV-seronegative. What was sequenced was PBMCs. The V gene is TRBV5-1 and the J gene is TRBJ1-1; 10 nucleotides in the junction match TRBD1. The DNA reads TGCGCCAGCAGCTTGGAGACAGGGGGCGGTTACACTGAAGCTTTCTTT. Its coded protein is CASSLETGGGYTEAFF.